The 22 T cell receptor beta chains below come from one sample, sequenced in a study of blood T cell repertoires in COVID-19. Sequencing used immunoSEQ multiplex PCR; TCRdb keeps in-frame clones, though not all of them. The table records 100,000 to 150,000 clones, approximately 91% of them present only once. Sequences were obtained from peripheral blood. Receptor source: a woman of 80 years or more with acute or convalescent COVID-19.

The chain uses TRBV6-2 or TRBV6-3 and TRBJ2-1, with 14 bases fitting TRBD2. The CDR3 runs 17 residues. Per germline, CDR1 MNHEY and CDR2 SVGEGT. Unmatched junction bases numbered 9, after V lost 6 bases and J lost 5 bases. The CDR3 DNA is TGTGCCAGCAGCTCCCGGACTAGCGGGGGGCCTCACAATGAGCAGTTCTTC. Protein: CASSSRTSGGPHNEQFF.

In nucleotides, the CDR3 is TGTGCCAGCAAACCGACAGGGGAGAGGATTGTCTACGAGCAGTACTTC. Translating it yields CASKPTGERIVYEQYF. The chain uses TRBV28 and TRBJ2-7, with 8 bases that match TRBD1. Germline CDR1 reads MDHEN; CDR2 reads SYDVKM. The V gene end was trimmed by 7 bases and the J gene end by 3 bases; junction bases not matched to a gene: 14. This CDR3 contains 16 residues.

V and J are TRBV19 and TRBJ1-5, with D possibly TRBD1 on 5 matching bases. Trimming shortened V by 8 bases and J by 7 bases, and 21 bases separated the two germline ends. CDR1 LNHDA and CDR2 SQIVND come from the germline V gene (reference sequence). This CDR3 has 15 residues. The CDR3 sequence is CASSWPSQGRQPQHF. The CDR3, as DNA: TGTGCCAGTTCATGGCCCTCCCAGGGCAGACAGCCCCAGCATTTT.

The chain has TRBV29-1 and TRBJ1-2, with a weak D call TRBD1 (5 bases). This CDR3 has 13 residues. The germline V gene has CDR1 SQVTM and CDR2 ANQGSEA. Here the CDR3 DNA reads TGCAGAGCAGGAGGGGAATTTGGCTATGGCTACACCTTC. It codes for CRAGGEFGYGYTF.

The chain has TRBV2 and TRBJ2-1; a possible D gene is TRBD1 (6 bases). The germline V and J ends were trimmed by 4 bases and 4 bases, with 14 bases remaining between them. The CDR3 extends over 15 amino acids. Germline V gives CDR1 SNHLY, CDR2 FYNNEI. CDR3 region: CASSGGAGAYNEQFF. CDR3 sequence (DNA): TGTGCCAGCAGTGGTGGGGCAGGGGCGTACAATGAGCAGTTCTTC.

This chain joins TRBV25-1 and TRBJ2-2, with TRBD1 as a possible D gene (6 bases). Germline V gives CDR1 MGHDK, CDR2 SYGVNS. Trimming removed 2 bases from V and 6 bases from J, with 16 bases in between. The CDR3 sequence is 16 residues long. This CDR3 reads CASSETGSVLPGELFF. Here the CDR3 DNA reads TGTGCCAGCAGTGAAACAGGGAGCGTCCTCCCCGGGGAGCTGTTTTTT.

The chain recombines TRBV5-6 with TRBJ2-5; D call uncertain. Germline assignment: CDR1 SGHDT and CDR2 YYEEEE. The CDR3 length is 13 residues. The germline V and J ends were trimmed by 0 bases and 1 base, with 4 bases remaining between them. CDR3 sequence reads: CASSLGLQETQYF. CDR3 in DNA: TGTGCCAGCAGCTTGGGACTCCAAGAGACCCAGTACTTC.

The chain is built from TRBV24-1 and TRBJ1-4; D possibly corresponds to TRBD1 (6 bases). Germline V CDR1 and CDR2: KGHDR, SFDVKD. This CDR3 contains 15 residues. V lost 9 bases to trimming and J lost 0 bases, with 13 bases between them. CDR3 region: CATPDRRATNEKLFF. The CDR3 bases are TGTGCCACCCCGGACAGAAGAGCAACTAATGAAAAACTGTTTTTT.

The CDR3 region has the DNA TGTGCCAGCAGCGCGGGGACTAGCGGGAGGGTGGGCAATGAGCAGTTCTTC. This encodes CASSAGTSGRVGNEQFF. The chain couples TRBV5-4 to TRBJ2-1; 16 nucleotides match TRBD2. The CDR3 consists of 17 residues. CDR1 is SGHNT and CDR2 is YYREEE in the germline V gene (reference sequence). V lost 4 bases and J lost 6; bases outside the gene matches: 7.

V and J are TRBV5-1 and TRBJ2-1; tentative D call: TRBD2 (5 bases). The germline V gene encodes CDR1 SGHRS and CDR2 YFSETQ. The V gene lost 0 bases and the J gene lost 7 bases, with 8 bases spanning the gap. This CDR3 is built from 13 residues. The CDR3 region has the DNA TGCGCCAGCAGCTTGGGATCGGGGAATGAGCAGTTCTTC. It yields the protein CASSLGSGNEQFF.

As DNA, the CDR3 is TGTGCCACCAGTGATCAAGACAGAACCTATGGCTACACCTTC. This encodes CATSDQDRTYGYTF. V and J are TRBV24-1 and TRBJ1-2, with D tentatively TRBD1 (5 bases). V was pared by 3 bases and J by 4 bases, with 11 bases between. Germline V gene sequence: CDR1 KGHDR, CDR2 SFDVKD. This CDR3 contains 14 residues.

DNA for the CDR3: TGCGCCAGCTCGGGCAGGGTCAACACTGAAGCTTTCTTT. This gives the protein CASSGRVNTEAFF. This rearrangement joins TRBV4-3 to TRBJ1-1, with D perhaps TRBD1 (5 bases). Germline CDR1 and CDR2: LGHNA and YSLEER. V shed 8 bases and J shed 2 bases, with 12 bases lying between them. The CDR3 totals 13 residues.

The V call is TRBV5-1, the J call TRBJ2-3, with TRBD1 as a possible D gene (6 bases). CDR3 length: 15 residues. Trimming left V 3 bases short and J 4 bases short, with 15 bases between. Per germline, CDR1 SGHRS and CDR2 YFSETQ. The CDR3 loop is CASSWGPQGADTQYF. The CDR3, as DNA: TGCGCCAGCAGCTGGGGGCCCCAAGGGGCAGATACGCAGTATTTT.

The V call is TRBV6-5, the J call TRBJ1-6, with D tentatively TRBD1 (6 bases). Trimming pared 2 bases from V and 7 bases from J, leaving 12 bases between. The germline V gene has CDR1 MNHEY and CDR2 SVGAGI. The CDR3 is made up of 15 amino acids. The CDR3 is CASSYADRRNSPLHF. CDR3 nucleotide sequence: TGTGCCAGCAGTTACGCTGACAGGCGGAATTCACCCCTCCACTTT.

This sequence joins TRBV18 and TRBJ2-6; no reliable D call. This CDR3 comprises 17 residues. Germline V gene lookup returns CDR1 KGHSH and CDR2 LQKENI. V was pared by 6 bases and J by 2 bases, with 17 bases between. Written as DNA, the CDR3 is TGTGCCAGCTCGCCCGGGTCAATGGGTCCTGGGGCCAACGTCCTGACTTTC. Translating gives CASSPGSMGPGANVLTF.

The chain recombines TRBV10-1 with TRBJ1-2, with TRBD1 matching over 7 bases. J gave up 1 base and V 10 bases, and 9 bases lay outside the gene matches. The length of the CDR3 is 14 residues. Germline V gene lookup returns CDR1 WNHNN and CDR2 SYGVQD (reference sequence). The CDR3 is CATRRTGHNYGYTF. The CDR3 DNA follows: TGCGCCACCCGTAGGACAGGACATAACTATGGCTACACCTTC.

The chain employs TRBV6-5 and TRBJ1-4; D might be TRBD1 (6 bases). Per the germline V gene, CDR1 is MNHEY and CDR2 is SVGAGI. The CDR3 has 12 residues. Deletions cut 5 bases from V and 10 bases from J, with 11 bases between. CDR3 in amino acids: CASSPGEGKLFF. The CDR3 DNA reads TGTGCCAGCAGTCCAGGGGAGGGAAAACTGTTTTTT.

There are a few counts of this clone. The gene calls are TRBV5-6 and TRBJ2-7; 9 positions match TRBD1. The CDR3 extends over 14 amino acids. Germline CDR1 reads SGHDT; CDR2 reads YYEEEE. Trimming removed 3 bases from V and 3 bases from J; junction bases left unmatched: 4. Here the CDR3 reads CASSSTGGGYEQYF. CDR3 coding DNA: TGTGCCAGCAGCTCGACAGGGGGAGGCTACGAGCAGTACTTC.

The chain couples TRBV5-1 to TRBJ2-3; 10 nucleotides agree with TRBD2. The CDR3 length is 14 residues. CDR1 is SGHRS and CDR2 is YFSETQ in the germline V gene. Trimming at V came to 4 bases and at J to 5 bases, leaving 4 bases not matched to a gene. CDR3 loop: CASSGLAGEDTQYF. The DNA for the CDR3 is TGCGCCAGCAGCGGGCTAGCGGGGGAAGATACGCAGTATTTT.

The chain couples TRBV2 to TRBJ2-5; 7 bases map to TRBD2. The CDR3 sequence is 14 residues long. Germline CDR1 is SNHLY and CDR2 is FYNNEI. Trimming at V came to 7 bases and at J to 4 bases, leaving 9 bases not matched to a gene. The CDR3 DNA follows: TGTGCCAGCAATACGGGGGGAAGAGGAGAGACCCAGTACTTC. Amino acid sequence: CASNTGGRGETQYF. The full variable domain, its missing parts supplied by reference TRBV2 and TRBJ2-5, is EPEVTQTPSHQVTQMGQEVILRCVPISNHLYFYWYRQILGQKVEFLVSFYNNEISEKSEIFDDQFSVERPDGSNFTLKIRSTKLEDSAMYFCASNTGGRGETQYFGPGTRLLVL.

This chain joins TRBV7-9 and TRBJ2-7, with D possibly TRBD2 on 5 matching bases. Germline CDR1 SEHNR, CDR2 FQNEAQ (reference sequence). With 7 bases removed from V and 7 bases from J, the gap between germline ends came to 11 bases. The CDR3 covers 11 residues. CDR3: CASNHTGEQYF. Written as DNA, the CDR3 is TGTGCCAGCAACCATACGGGAGAGCAGTACTTC.

The chain links TRBV7-8 to TRBJ2-1; possible D gene TRBD2, 6 bases. V lost 5 bases to trimming and J lost 1 base, with 9 bases between them. CDR3 length: 14 residues. Germline V gene lookup returns CDR1 SGHVS and CDR2 FQNEAQ. The CDR3 DNA follows: TGTGCCAGCAGCGGGCGGGGTTCCTACAATGAGCAGTTCTTC. As protein: CASSGRGSYNEQFF.